A single sample gave rise to the 31 T cell receptor beta chains below, sequenced in a study of T cells after yellow fever vaccination. One entry per CDR3 protein, called by TCRdb with MiXCR from the 5' RACE reads. The sample has 90,000 to 130,000 distinct CDR3 sequences, under 9% seen once. Sequenced here: CD8+ T cells sorted from PBMCs, sampled 45 days after the yellow fever booster vaccination. Source of these receptors: a young man who received the YFV17D yellow fever vaccine.

The table lists this clonotype with many counts. The chain has TRBV28 and TRBJ2-1; 14 bases line up with TRBD2. The germline V gene has CDR1 MDHEN and CDR2 SYDVKM. This CDR3 is 15 amino acids long. After removal of 6 bases from V and 6 bases from J, the junction contained 4 bases not matched to a gene. CDR3 sequence (DNA): TGTGCCAGCAGAGCGGGGACTAGCGGGAGCAATGAGCAGTTCTTC. Translation gives CASRAGTSGSNEQFF. Drawing the rest from reference TRBV28 and TRBJ2-1, the complete variable domain is DVKVTQSSRYLVKRTGEKVFLECVQDMDHENMFWYRQDPGLGLRLIYFSYDVKMKEKGDIPEGYSVSREKKERFSLILESASTNQTSMYLCASRAGTSGSNEQFFGPGTRLTVL.

This clonotype was seen ten or more times. V is TRBV7-9 and J is TRBJ2-1; D might be TRBD2 (6 bases). Germline lookup yields CDR1 SEHNR and CDR2 FQNEAQ (reference sequence). V shed 4 bases and J shed 2 bases, with 12 bases lying between them. This CDR3 spans 15 amino acids. CDR3 sequence: CASSSVRDPYNEQFF. The CDR3 DNA reads TGTGCCAGCAGCTCCGTGCGGGACCCCTACAATGAGCAGTTCTTC.

The V call is TRBV11-2, the J call TRBJ2-7, with D tentatively TRBD2 (6 bases). This CDR3 region has 13 residues. V dropped 5 bases and J dropped 4 bases, with 12 bases sitting between them. Germline lookup yields CDR1 SGHAT and CDR2 FQNNGV. The CDR3 coding sequence is TGTGCCAGCAGCGGGGGGATTTTGTACGAGCAGTACTTC. This gives the protein CASSGGILYEQYF.

The sample holds a few counts of this clonotype. The gene calls are TRBV6-2 or TRBV6-3 and TRBJ2-7; TRBD2 is a possible D gene (5 bases). Germline V gene lookup returns CDR1 MNHEY and CDR2 SVGEGT. With 10 bases removed from V and 4 bases from J, the gap between germline ends came to 11 bases. The CDR3 loop spans 11 amino acids. This CDR3 reads CATTSGYEQYF. DNA of the CDR3: TGTGCCACCACTTCGGGGTACGAGCAGTACTTC.

This clonotype occurred a few times. J is TRBJ2-1 and V is TRBV28; no definite D call. The V and J ends lost 8 bases and 0 bases respectively, with 14 bases between them. CDR3 length: 15 amino acids. Germline V lookup: CDR1 MDHEN, CDR2 SYDVKM. CDR3 bases: TGTGCCAGCTTGGGGTTTTTGAGCTCCTACAATGAGCAGTTCTTC. This codes for CASLGFLSSYNEQFF. Looking up the rest from reference TRBV28 and TRBJ2-1 gives the full variable domain: DVKVTQSSRYLVKRTGEKVFLECVQDMDHENMFWYRQDPGLGLRLIYFSYDVKMKEKGDIPEGYSVSREKKERFSLILESASTNQTSMYLCASLGFLSSYNEQFFGPGTRLTVL.

This clonotype was seen more than once but under ten times. V and J are TRBV29-1 and TRBJ2-3; D is perhaps TRBD1 (5 bases). The CDR3 loop spans 12 amino acids. The germline V gene encodes CDR1 SQVTM and CDR2 ANQGSEA. The CDR3 spells CSARVSTDTQYF. The CDR3 DNA reads TGCAGTGCCAGGGTGAGCACAGATACGCAGTATTTT.

There are many counts of this clonotype. The rearrangement links TRBV7-9 to TRBJ1-1; TRBD1 is a possible D gene (6 bases). V was shortened by 6 bases and J by 0 bases, with 14 bases between the two germline ends. This CDR3 is built from 15 residues. CDR1 and CDR2 from the germline V gene are SEHNR and FQNEAQ (reference sequence). The CDR3: CASSIGQGMNTEAFF. The CDR3 DNA reads TGTGCCAGCAGTATAGGCCAGGGGATGAACACTGAAGCTTTCTTT.

This clonotype was counted at least ten times. V gene TRBV20-1 combines with J gene TRBJ1-2; no clear D gene. The CDR3 consists of 12 residues. CDR1 is DFQATT and CDR2 is SNEGSKA in the germline V gene (reference sequence). Trimming removed 0 bases at V and 9 bases at J, with 11 bases between. CDR3 coding DNA: TGCAGTGCTAGAGATCCTACCATAAGCTACACCTTC. Its translation: CSARDPTISYTF.

Only a few counts were recorded for this clonotype. This chain joins TRBV10-1 and TRBJ2-1; 13 nucleotides agree with TRBD2. CDR1 and CDR2 from the germline V gene are WNHNN and SYGVQD (reference sequence). CDR3 size: 15 residues. The J segment lost 0 bases and the V segment lost 10 bases, leaving 3 bases of the junction unmatched. The CDR3 protein is CATRTSGSSYNEQFF. The CDR3 coding sequence is TGCGCCACCAGGACTAGCGGGAGCTCCTACAATGAGCAGTTCTTC.

This clonotype came up many times. This sequence joins TRBV15 and TRBJ2-3, with unresolved D. Germline loops: CDR1 LNHNV, CDR2 YYDKDF (reference sequence). Trimming removed 0 bases from V and 3 bases from J, with 19 bases in between. The CDR3 sequence is 18 residues long. The CDR3 protein is CATSRDDPNPPLTDTQYF. The CDR3 DNA follows: TGTGCCACCAGCAGAGACGACCCAAACCCCCCTTTAACAGATACGCAGTATTTT.

The chain links TRBV7-2 to TRBJ2-1; D might be TRBD2 (5 bases). The germline V and J ends were trimmed by 4 bases and 2 bases, with 15 bases remaining between them. Germline CDR1 reads SGHTA; CDR2 reads FQGNSA. CDR3 length: 16 residues. The CDR3 DNA is TGTGCCAGCAGCTACGATTGGGAGATCGCCTACAATGAGCAGTTCTTC. This sequence encodes CASSYDWEIAYNEQFF.

This clonotype was seen at least ten times. The V call is TRBV11-3, the J call TRBJ1-1, with D possibly TRBD1 on 6 matching bases. V lost 5 bases to trimming and J lost 7 bases, with 11 bases between them. Germline V CDR1 and CDR2: SGHNT, YENEEA. The CDR3 is 12 residues long. The CDR3 reads CASSLPQGEAFF. The CDR3 nucleotides read TGTGCCAGCAGCCTTCCACAGGGTGAAGCTTTCTTT.

This clonotype has a count of ten or more. The chain couples TRBV13 to TRBJ2-3; TRBD2 matches 14 bases. CDR3 length equals 15 residues. V trimming: 5 bases; J trimming: 7 bases; junction bases outside the gene matches: 5. CDR1 and CDR2 from the germline V gene are PRHDT and FYEKMQ (reference sequence). CDR3 sequence: CASSPGTSGSYTQYF. In DNA, the CDR3 is TGTGCCAGCAGCCCCGGGACTAGCGGGAGTTATACGCAGTATTTT. The full variable domain, completed using reference TRBV13 and TRBJ2-3, is AAGVIQSPRHLIKEKRETATLKCYPIPRHDTVYWYQQGPGQDPQFLISFYEKMQSDKGSIPDRFSAQQFSDYHSELNMSSLELGDSALYFCASSPGTSGSYTQYFGPGTRLTVL.

The V gene is TRBV28, the J gene TRBJ2-1, with D perhaps TRBD2 (5 bases). V shed 4 bases and J shed 9 bases, with 7 bases lying between them. Germline assignment: CDR1 MDHEN and CDR2 SYDVKM. The CDR3 sequence is 11 residues long. CDR3 amino acids: CASSWESEQFF. The CDR3 DNA reads TGTGCCAGCAGTTGGGAGTCTGAGCAGTTCTTC.

This clonotype was observed a handful of times. V usage is TRBV18 and J usage is TRBJ2-3; TRBD2 agrees at 7 bases. With 0 bases clipped from V and 6 bases from J, the junction kept 9 bases outside the gene matches. The CDR3 totals 16 residues. Germline V gives CDR1 KGHSH, CDR2 LQKENI. The CDR3 is CASSPPRGSGADTQYF. For the CDR3, the DNA is TGTGCCAGCTCACCACCGCGCGGGAGCGGCGCCGATACGCAGTATTTT.

This clonotype was detected many times. The chain has TRBV5-5 and TRBJ1-2, with 9 bases lining up with TRBD1. In germline, CDR1 is SGHKS, CDR2 YYEKEE (reference sequence). This CDR3 is built from 12 residues. The J segment lost 8 bases and the V segment lost 4 bases, leaving 3 bases of the junction unmatched. CDR3 in amino acids: CASSHRGQGYTF. The DNA of the CDR3 is TGTGCCAGCAGCCACAGGGGGCAAGGCTACACCTTC.

V usage is TRBV20-1 and J usage is TRBJ2-7; the match to TRBD1 covers 9 bases. Looked up from germline, CDR1 is DFQATT and CDR2 is SNEGSKA (reference sequence). This CDR3 spans 14 amino acids. Germline trimming cut 6 bases from V and 2 bases from J; bases unmatched to any gene: 8. CDR3 in DNA: TGCAGTGCCCCCCGGGACAGGGTGCCCTACGAGCAGTACTTC. Its translation: CSAPRDRVPYEQYF.

This clonotype was seen a handful of times. This chain uses TRBV5-4 with TRBJ2-2; D is unclear. CDR1 is SGHNT and CDR2 is YYREEE in the germline V gene (reference sequence). Trimming took off 10 bases at V and 4 bases at J, with 11 bases between the two ends. The CDR3 covers 12 residues. This chain's CDR3 is CAVPRGTGELFF. In DNA, the CDR3 is TGTGCCGTCCCTCGCGGCACCGGGGAGCTGTTTTTT.

This clonotype was detected many times. The chain couples TRBV7-9 to TRBJ1-5; a possible D gene is TRBD1 (5 bases). The CDR3 runs 17 residues. The ends were cut back, 7 bases at V and 0 bases at J, with 19 bases in the middle. CDR1 SEHNR and CDR2 FQNEAQ come from the germline V gene (reference sequence). The CDR3 DNA reads TGTGCCAGCACCTCATCGGGGGAACAGTATAGCAATCAGCCCCAGCATTTT. Its protein is CASTSSGEQYSNQPQHF.

This clonotype showed up just a few times. The chain recombines TRBV12-3 or TRBV12-4 with TRBJ2-6; tentative D call: TRBD2 (6 bases). There are 16 residues in the CDR3. V lost 4 bases and J 4 bases, leaving 14 bases between the germline ends. CDR3 loop: CASSSTGLSGANVLTF. The CDR3 coding sequence is TGTGCCAGCAGTTCTACTGGACTATCAGGGGCCAACGTCCTGACTTTC.

In its sample, this clonotype was seen many times. The rearrangement links TRBV25-1 to TRBJ2-1, with a possible D match to TRBD1 (5 bases). Germline V gene data show CDR1 as MGHDK and CDR2 as SYGVNS. The V end lost 5 bases, the J end lost 4 bases, and 15 bases lay between the germline ends. This CDR3 is 15 amino acids long. This chain's CDR3 is CASSKGQGTYNEQFF. Here the CDR3 DNA reads TGTGCCAGCAGTAAGGGGCAGGGAACGTACAATGAGCAGTTCTTC.

This clonotype was picked up many times. The chain is built from TRBV10-2 and TRBJ2-7; D is undetermined. The CDR3 runs 15 residues. CDR1 and CDR2 (germline): WSHSY, SAAADI. V gave up 1 base and J gave up 6 bases, with 16 bases separating them. The CDR3 bases are TGCGCCAGCAGTGAGTTAGACATCTATAGGAGCGAGCAGTACTTC. Translated, it gives CASSELDIYRSEQYF.

The chain couples TRBV9 to TRBJ2-1; D uncertain. CDR1 SGDLS and CDR2 YYNGEE come from the germline V gene. The CDR3 is 14 amino acids. Trimming pared 0 bases from V and 7 bases from J, leaving 11 bases between. In nucleotides, the CDR3 is TGTGCCAGCAGCGTAGTAGGGATTGAGAATGAGCAGTTCTTC. It codes for CASSVVGIENEQFF.

This clonotype was detected ten times or more. The gene calls are TRBV18 and TRBJ2-7, with 7 bases lining up with TRBD2. The CDR3 extends over 13 amino acids. Germline V gives CDR1 KGHSH, CDR2 LQKENI. The V and J ends lost 4 bases and 5 bases, in that order; junction bases with no gene match: 5. The CDR3 nucleotides read TGTGCCAGCTCACATGCGGGAGAGGACGAGCAGTACTTC. It translates to CASSHAGEDEQYF.

This clonotype was seen many times. The DNA of the CDR3 is TGCAGCGTTGATCCAGGGAGGGACCGCGAGACCCAGTACTTC. It encodes CSVDPGRDRETQYF. The V and J genes are TRBV29-1 and TRBJ2-5; 7 nucleotides agree with TRBD2. The J segment lost 5 bases and the V segment lost 3 bases, leaving 9 bases of the junction unmatched. This CDR3 is built from 14 residues. CDR1 and CDR2 from the germline V gene are SQVTM and ANQGSEA.

This sequence joins TRBV29-1 and TRBJ2-5, with 13 bases fitting TRBD2. This CDR3 has 16 residues. Germline V gene lookup returns CDR1 SQVTM and CDR2 ANQGSEA. V was clipped by 8 bases and J by 3 bases; unmatched bases: 12. The CDR3 sequence: CSSSGTSGTEEETQYF. CDR3 coding DNA: TGCAGCTCTTCCGGGACTAGCGGGACTGAGGAAGAGACCCAGTACTTC.

This clonotype was counted ten times or more. V is TRBV28 and J is TRBJ2-3, with TRBD2 matching 10 bases. Looked up from germline, CDR1 is MDHEN and CDR2 is SYDVKM. The CDR3 has 15 amino acids. Germline trimming cut 6 bases from V and 1 base from J; bases unmatched to any gene: 4. The CDR3 protein is CASRPSGRGTDTQYF. For the CDR3, the DNA is TGTGCCAGCAGACCTAGCGGGAGAGGCACAGATACGCAGTATTTT.

This clonotype was seen many times. This chain connects TRBV20-1 to TRBJ2-1; D gene uncertain. V lost 6 bases, J lost 6 bases, and 6 bases lay in between. CDR1 and CDR2 (germline): DFQATT, SNEGSKA (reference sequence). The CDR3 is made up of 10 amino acids. The CDR3, as DNA: TGCAGTGCCCGAGTCAATGAGCAGTTCTTC. Its translation is CSARVNEQFF.

Regarding this clonotype: Given a much more abundant clone one base away, this may be a read error. The chain recombines TRBV4-3 with TRBJ2-7, with TRBD2 identical over 12 bases. Germline lookup yields CDR1 LGHNA and CDR2 YSLEER. The CDR3 sequence is 18 residues long. The V gene end was trimmed by 1 base and the J gene end by 0 bases; junction bases not matched to a gene: 7. CDR3 nucleotide sequence: TGCGCCAGCAGCCAAGGTCCTAGCGGGAGGGGGAGCTCCTACGAGCAGTACTTC. This codes for CASSQGPSGRGSSYEQYF.

This clonotype was seen ten or more times. The junction departs from germline at one end; a sequencing error may be responsible. The CDR3 sequence: CASSFLGDPPVF. The CDR3 nucleotides read TGTGCCAGCAGCTTCTTAGGGGATCCCCCGGTCTTC. The chain joins TRBV7-6 to TRBJ2-1, with D perhaps TRBD1 (5 bases). Germline V gene sequence: CDR1 SGHVS, CDR2 FNYEAQ. The CDR3 covers 12 residues.

This clonotype was counted many times. V usage is TRBV6-5 and J usage is TRBJ1-2; the D is unclear. Per germline, CDR1 MNHEY and CDR2 SVGAGI. This CDR3 has 14 residues. V shed 5 bases and J shed 6 bases, with 16 bases lying between them. This CDR3 reads CASSPATSVDGYTF. As DNA, the CDR3 is TGTGCCAGCAGTCCAGCAACCTCCGTGGATGGCTACACCTTC.